A single sample gave rise to the 20 T cell receptor beta chains below, sequenced in a study of blood T cell repertoires in COVID-19 (dated by TCRdb to the early 2020s). The library was built by means of the immunoSEQ multiplex PCR assay. TCRdb holds this immuneACCESS table with in-frame rearrangements only. Some clones are missing; in checked studies, unresolved V genes explain under half, and the rest has no known cause. The sample profile shows some 240,000 clones; 84% of them were found once. The top ten clones comprise about 1.5% of the sample. Sequenced material: peripheral blood. The source is a woman aged 40 to 50 who had recovered from COVID-19.

The chain recombines TRBV5-1 with TRBJ2-1, with D perhaps matching TRBD1 (6 bases). V was shortened by 5 bases and J by 3 bases, with 15 bases between the two germline ends. Germline CDR1 SGHRS, CDR2 YFSETQ. The CDR3 runs to 15 residues. For the CDR3, the DNA is TGCGCCAGCAGTTTTACACAGGGTGTCTACAATGAGCAGTTCTTC. It codes for CASSFTQGVYNEQFF.

The gene calls are TRBV7-2 and TRBJ1-2; maybe TRBD1 (5 bases). The germline V and J ends were trimmed by 5 bases and 2 bases, with 12 bases remaining between them. The CDR3 is 14 amino acids. The germline gives CDR1 SGHTA, CDR2 FQGNSA. DNA of the CDR3: TGTGCCAGCAGCCCCCTGGGGCAGAACTATGGCTACACCTTC. Translating it yields CASSPLGQNYGYTF.

The CDR3 reads CASSFEGASDTQYF. The CDR3 coding sequence is TGTGCCAGCAGCTTCGAGGGGGCTTCGGATACGCAGTATTTT. The V gene is TRBV7-2, the J gene TRBJ2-3; 7 bases are a match to TRBD1. The length of the CDR3 is 14 residues. Germline V gives CDR1 SGHTA, CDR2 FQGNSA. With 3 bases clipped from V and 6 bases from J, the junction kept 6 bases outside the gene matches.

The J gene is TRBJ2-3, the V gene TRBV19; a possible D gene is TRBD1 (6 bases). The CDR3 covers 14 residues. Germline assignment: CDR1 LNHDA and CDR2 SQIVND (reference sequence). Trimming shortened V by 8 bases and J by 2 bases, and 14 bases separated the two germline ends. CDR3 in DNA: TGTGCCAGTTCTGGACAGAGAAACACAGATACGCAGTATTTT. Translated: CASSGQRNTDTQYF. Full variable domain (remainder filled in from reference TRBV19 and TRBJ2-3): DGGITQSPKYLFRKEGQNVTLSCEQNLNHDAMYWYRQDPGQGLRLIYYSQIVNDFQKGDIAEGYSVSREKKESFPLTVTSAQKNPTAFYLCASSGQRNTDTQYFGPGTRLTVL.

The rearrangement links TRBV6-5 to TRBJ1-6; tentative D call: TRBD1 (5 bases). The V end was cut by 2 bases, the J end by 8 bases, with 13 bases between. Germline-derived CDR1 and CDR2 are MNHEY and SVGAGI. This CDR3 contains 15 residues. This CDR3 is CASSYASGIDSPLHF. The DNA of the CDR3 is TGTGCCAGCAGTTACGCCTCAGGGATCGATTCACCCCTCCACTTT.

This clone turned up a few times. The chain uses TRBV19 and TRBJ2-5; TRBD1 matches at 8 bases. This CDR3 is built from 16 residues. Germline CDR1 and CDR2: LNHDA and SQIVND (reference sequence). With V trimmed by 3 bases and J by 3 bases, 9 bases remained unmatched. The CDR3 DNA sequence: TGTGCCAGTAGTATCCTAGGGGACAGGCGAGAAGAGACCCAGTACTTC. As protein: CASSILGDRREETQYF.

The chain employs TRBV28 and TRBJ1-1, with TRBD1 matching 9 bases. V shed 4 bases and J 9 bases; nucleotides not matched to a gene: 6. The germline V gene encodes CDR1 MDHEN and CDR2 SYDVKM. CDR3 length: 13 residues. The CDR3 region is CASSSGQGNQAFF. The CDR3 coding sequence is TGTGCCAGCAGTTCGGGACAGGGTAATCAAGCTTTCTTT.

The chain is built from TRBV7-9 and TRBJ1-2; tentatively, D is TRBD1 (5 bases). Germline V gives CDR1 SEHNR, CDR2 FQNEAQ (reference sequence). This CDR3 is 13 amino acids long. V was trimmed by 5 bases and J by 6 bases, leaving 13 bases between them. The CDR3 bases are TGTGCCAGCAGCCACGGGGGGAAGGATGGCTACACCTTC. This sequence encodes CASSHGGKDGYTF.

This rearrangement joins TRBV5-1 to TRBJ2-1; 14 positions agree with TRBD2. Per germline, CDR1 SGHRS and CDR2 YFSETQ. The CDR3 covers 16 residues. V lost 3 bases to trimming and J lost 4 bases; unmatched junction nucleotides: 3. The chain's CDR3 is CASSSGLAGEYNEQFF. In DNA, the CDR3 is TGCGCCAGCAGCTCGGGACTAGCGGGGGAGTACAATGAGCAGTTCTTC.

This chain joins TRBV5-1 and TRBJ2-7, with a weak D call TRBD2 (5 bases). Germline V lookup: CDR1 SGHRS, CDR2 YFSETQ. Trimming removed 0 bases at V and 0 bases at J, with 13 bases between. This CDR3 comprises 16 residues. In DNA form, the CDR3 reads TGCGCCAGCAGCTTGGATGCGGTGGGGAGCTCCTACGAGCAGTACTTC. The encoded protein is CASSLDAVGSSYEQYF.

V and J are TRBV11-2 and TRBJ1-5; 7 nucleotides agree with TRBD1. Trimming at V came to 5 bases and at J to 2 bases, leaving 3 bases not matched to a gene. There are 14 residues in the CDR3. Germline V gene lookup returns CDR1 SGHAT and CDR2 FQNNGV. DNA for the CDR3: TGTGCCAGCAGCCCCACAGGGGGCAATCAGCCCCAGCATTTT. The encoded protein is CASSPTGGNQPQHF. Together with reference TRBV11-2 and TRBJ1-5, the CDR3 gives the full variable domain: EAGVAQSPRYKIIEKRQSVAFWCNPISGHATLYWYQQILGQGPKLLIQFQNNGVVDDSQLPKDRFSAERLKGVDSTLKIQPAKLEDSAVYLCASSPTGGNQPQHFGDGTRLSIL.

This clone was counted only a few times. V usage is TRBV9 and J usage is TRBJ2-5; D may be TRBD1 (7 bases). Trimming removed 5 bases at V and 4 bases at J, with 15 bases between. From germline, CDR1 is SGDLS and CDR2 YYNGEE. This CDR3 has 14 residues. The CDR3 region has the DNA TGTGCCAGCAGTGCGGGACAGCTAGGAGAGACCCAGTACTTC. Its protein is CASSAGQLGETQYF.

The gene calls are TRBV2 and TRBJ1-1; weak D call: TRBD1 (5 bases). Trimming removed 6 bases from V and 5 bases from J, with 16 bases in between. This CDR3 is built from 14 residues. Per the germline V gene, CDR1 is SNHLY and CDR2 is FYNNEI. DNA of the CDR3: TGTGCCAGCAGATTCGACAGTCTGGGAACTGAAGCTTTCTTT. It codes for CASRFDSLGTEAFF.

This chain joins TRBV3-1 (or the pseudogene TRBV3-2) and TRBJ1-5, with a possible D match to TRBD1 (6 bases). Trimming removed 1 base at V and 3 bases at J, with 10 bases between. The CDR3 length is 15 residues. CDR1 and CDR2 from the germline V gene are LGHDT and YNNKEL (reference sequence). This chain's CDR3 is CASSQGGLLNQPQHF. The CDR3 DNA follows: TGTGCCAGCAGCCAAGGGGGGCTCCTCAATCAGCCCCAGCATTTT.

This clone was seen a single time. The V and J genes are TRBV28 and TRBJ1-2; 7 bases align to TRBD1. Germline V CDR1 and CDR2: MDHEN, SYDVKM. With V trimmed by 9 bases and J by 3 bases, 19 bases remained unmatched. The CDR3 covers 17 residues. In DNA form, the CDR3 reads TGTGCCAGTAAGTCCGGGACAGCCACTGCCTTTCACTATGGCTACACCTTC. Residues: CASKSGTATAFHYGYTF.

This rearrangement joins TRBV11-2 to TRBJ1-1; no clear D. V lost 2 bases and J 0 bases, leaving 16 bases between the germline ends. This CDR3 is 17 amino acids long. From germline, CDR1 is SGHAT and CDR2 FQNNGV. The CDR3 bases are TGTGCCAGCAGCTTACCTATGCGGGGAGTATTGAACACTGAAGCTTTCTTT. Protein: CASSLPMRGVLNTEAFF. Drawing the rest from reference TRBV11-2 and TRBJ1-1, the complete variable domain is EAGVAQSPRYKIIEKRQSVAFWCNPISGHATLYWYQQILGQGPKLLIQFQNNGVVDDSQLPKDRFSAERLKGVDSTLKIQPAKLEDSAVYLCASSLPMRGVLNTEAFFGQGTRLTVV.

V gene TRBV5-1 combines with J gene TRBJ1-4; D call uncertain. Per the germline V gene, CDR1 is SGHRS and CDR2 is YFSETQ. This CDR3 contains 14 residues. V shed 3 bases and J shed 7 bases, with 13 bases lying between them. CDR3 sequence reads: CASSSGRGVEKLFF. CDR3 nucleotides: TGCGCCAGCAGCTCCGGCCGCGGGGTTGAAAAACTGTTTTTT.

The chain uses TRBV2 and TRBJ1-5; a weak D match, TRBD1 (6 bases). Germline CDR1 is SNHLY and CDR2 is FYNNEI. The CDR3 runs 12 residues. V was clipped by 7 bases and J by 7 bases, with 11 bases between them. The chain's CDR3 is CASTVQGQPQHF. The DNA for the CDR3 is TGTGCCAGCACGGTGCAGGGGCAGCCCCAGCATTTT.

The chain carries TRBV7-3 and TRBJ1-4, with a possible D match to TRBD1 (5 bases). The CDR3 totals 13 residues. Trimming removed 8 bases at V and 5 bases at J, with 12 bases between. CDR1 is SGHTA and CDR2 is FQGTGA in the germline V gene. CDR3 DNA sequence: TGTGCCAGCCCCCGACAGAGAAATGAAAAACTGTTTTTT. Translation: CASPRQRNEKLFF.

The count of this clone is one. CDR3 protein: CASSEVPGTLEQYF. The CDR3 DNA reads as TGCGCCAGCAGCGAAGTTCCCGGGACACTCGAGCAGTACTTC. This chain joins TRBV10-1 and TRBJ2-7, with D tentatively TRBD1 (6 bases). The length of the CDR3 is 14 residues. Germline CDR1 reads WNHNN; CDR2 reads SYGVQD (reference sequence). V was pared by 6 bases and J by 6 bases, with 18 bases between.